What follows are 9 T cell receptor beta chains derived from one specimen sequenced in a study of blood T cell repertoires in COVID-19. Measured with immunoSEQ multiplex PCR; TCRdb has only the in-frame clones, and not every one. The table lists about 180,000 clones, roughly 85% of them singletons. The sequenced sample consisted of PBMCs or T cells enriched from blood (not recorded which). The receptors originated from a woman aged 18-29 years who had recovered from COVID-19.

The gene calls are TRBV4-3 and TRBJ2-2; D is possibly TRBD2 (5 bases). Trimming shortened V by 1 base and J by 6 bases, and 9 bases separated the two germline ends. Germline V gene lookup returns CDR1 LGHNA and CDR2 YSLEER. The CDR3 is made up of 14 amino acids. Here the CDR3 reads CASSQGRSAGELFF. The CDR3 nucleotides read TGCGCCAGCAGCCAAGGGAGGAGCGCCGGGGAGCTGTTTTTT.

The chain employs TRBV4-1 and TRBJ2-2, with 9 bases identical to TRBD2. CDR1 is MGHRA and CDR2 is YSYEKL in the germline V gene. The CDR3 length is 16 residues. V dropped 1 base and J dropped 1; count of bases not matched to a gene: 1. The CDR3 protein is CASSQVLAGNTGELFF. The CDR3 coding sequence is TGCGCCAGCAGCCAAGTACTAGCGGGGAACACCGGGGAGCTGTTTTTT.

The gene calls are TRBV5-4 and TRBJ2-5, with 8 bases aligning to TRBD1. The CDR3 extends over 14 amino acids. In germline, CDR1 is SGHNT, CDR2 YYREEE (reference sequence). V gave up 3 bases and J gave up 2 bases; unmatched junction bases: 3. This chain's CDR3 is CASSSGQGQETQYF. The DNA for the CDR3 is TGTGCCAGCAGCTCAGGACAGGGTCAAGAGACCCAGTACTTC.

J is TRBJ1-4 and V is TRBV12-3 or TRBV12-4; a possible D gene is TRBD1 (6 bases). This CDR3 region has 13 residues. V was shortened by 3 bases and J by 6 bases, with 8 bases between the two germline ends. The CDR3 loop reads CASSLGADEKLFF. Here the CDR3 DNA reads TGTGCCAGCAGTTTGGGGGCGGATGAAAAACTGTTTTTT.

This clone was seen more than once but under ten times. The chain is built from TRBV5-4 and TRBJ2-7, with D tentatively TRBD1 (6 bases). The germline V and J ends were trimmed by 4 bases and 3 bases, with 11 bases remaining between them. Germline V CDR1 and CDR2: SGHNT, YYREEE (reference sequence). The CDR3 is made up of 13 amino acids. For the CDR3, the DNA is TGTGCCAGCAGCCCCCCGACAGGCTACGAGCAGTACTTC. Amino acids: CASSPPTGYEQYF.

This chain joins TRBV10-2 and TRBJ2-5; 10 nucleotides agree with TRBD2. The V gene end was trimmed by 6 bases and the J gene end by 2 bases; junction bases not matched to a gene: 9. The CDR3 contains 16 residues. Germline-derived CDR1 and CDR2 are WSHSY and SAAADI. The CDR3: CASSPYSGGTQETQYF. Written as DNA, the CDR3 is TGCGCCAGCAGCCCCTATAGCGGGGGGACTCAAGAGACCCAGTACTTC.

Only one count was recorded for this clone. The genes are TRBV28 and TRBJ1-3, with a possible D match to TRBD1 (5 bases). The length of the CDR3 is 15 residues. The V gene lost 1 base and the J gene lost 4 bases, with 11 bases spanning the gap. In germline, CDR1 is MDHEN, CDR2 SYDVKM. The DNA of the CDR3 is TGTGCCAGCAGTTTATTTCAGGGAATGGGAAACACCATATATTTT. It yields the protein CASSLFQGMGNTIYF.

The chain links TRBV21-1 to TRBJ1-1; the D call of TRBD1 is as the table states it, not checked on the DNA. TRBV21-1 is recorded as a pseudogene. This CDR3 spans 14 amino acids. The CDR3 protein is CASIITRPGREAFF. The CDR3 nucleotides read TGTGCCAGCATCATCACCCGGCCAGGTCGAGAAGCTTTCTTT.

This sequence joins TRBV2 and TRBJ2-2, with 10 bases identical to TRBD2. CDR1 SNHLY and CDR2 FYNNEI come from the germline V gene. With V trimmed by 4 bases and J by 5 bases, 4 bases remained unmatched. CDR3 length: 15 residues. The CDR3 coding sequence is TGTGCCAGCAGTGTCGTAGCGGGGGGAACCGGGGAGCTGTTTTTT. It specifies CASSVVAGGTGELFF. The entire variable domain, with the rest obtained from reference TRBV2 and TRBJ2-2, is as follows: EPEVTQTPSHQVTQMGQEVILRCVPISNHLYFYWYRQILGQKVEFLVSFYNNEISEKSEIFDDQFSVERPDGSNFTLKIRSTKLEDSAMYFCASSVVAGGTGELFFGEGSRLTVL.